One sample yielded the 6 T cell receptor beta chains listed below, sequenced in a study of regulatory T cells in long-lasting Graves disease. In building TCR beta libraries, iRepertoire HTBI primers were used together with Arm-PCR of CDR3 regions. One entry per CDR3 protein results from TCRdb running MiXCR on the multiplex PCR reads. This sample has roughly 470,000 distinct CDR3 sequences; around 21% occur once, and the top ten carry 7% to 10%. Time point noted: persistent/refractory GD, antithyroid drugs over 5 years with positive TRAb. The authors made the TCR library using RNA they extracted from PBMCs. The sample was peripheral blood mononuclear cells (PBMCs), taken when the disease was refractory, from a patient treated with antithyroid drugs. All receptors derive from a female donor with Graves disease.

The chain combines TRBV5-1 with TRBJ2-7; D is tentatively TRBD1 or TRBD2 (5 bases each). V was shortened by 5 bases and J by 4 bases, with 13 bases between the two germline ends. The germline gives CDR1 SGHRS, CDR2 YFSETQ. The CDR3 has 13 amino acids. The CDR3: CASSYRDLYEQYF. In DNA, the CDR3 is TGCGCCAGCAGTTACCGGGACCTATACGAGCAGTACTTC.

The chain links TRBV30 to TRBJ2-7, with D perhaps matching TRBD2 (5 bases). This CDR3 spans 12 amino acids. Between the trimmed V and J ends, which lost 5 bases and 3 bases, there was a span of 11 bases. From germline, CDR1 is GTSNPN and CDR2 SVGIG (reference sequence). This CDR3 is CAWGGRDYEQYF. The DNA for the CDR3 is TGTGCCTGGGGCGGACGGGACTACGAGCAGTACTTC.

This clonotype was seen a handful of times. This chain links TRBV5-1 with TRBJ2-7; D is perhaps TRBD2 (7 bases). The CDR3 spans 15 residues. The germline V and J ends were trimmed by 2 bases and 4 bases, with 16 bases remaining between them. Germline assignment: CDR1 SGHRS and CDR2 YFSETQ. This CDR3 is CASSFGGGELYEQYF. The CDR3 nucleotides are TGCGCCAGCAGCTTTGGCGGGGGCGAATTGTACGAGCAGTACTTC.

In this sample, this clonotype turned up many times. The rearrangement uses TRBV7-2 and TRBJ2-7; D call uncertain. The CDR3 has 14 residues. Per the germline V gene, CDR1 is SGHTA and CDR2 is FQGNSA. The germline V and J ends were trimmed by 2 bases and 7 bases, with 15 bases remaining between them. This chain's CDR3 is CASSLIPASVEQYF. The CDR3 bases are TGTGCCAGCAGCTTAATCCCTGCGTCAGTAGAGCAGTACTTC.

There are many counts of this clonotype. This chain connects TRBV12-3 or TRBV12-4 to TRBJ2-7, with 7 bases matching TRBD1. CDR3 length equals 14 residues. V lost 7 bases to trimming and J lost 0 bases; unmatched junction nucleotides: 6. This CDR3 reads CASTLRGSSYEQYF. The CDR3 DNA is TGTGCCAGCACCCTCAGGGGGAGCTCCTACGAGCAGTACTTC.

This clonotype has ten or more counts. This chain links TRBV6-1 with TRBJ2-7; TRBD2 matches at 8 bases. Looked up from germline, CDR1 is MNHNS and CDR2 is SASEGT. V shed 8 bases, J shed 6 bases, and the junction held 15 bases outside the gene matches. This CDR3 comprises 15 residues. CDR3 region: CASLLGPGLVTEQYF. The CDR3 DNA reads TGTGCCAGCCTCCTTGGACCGGGACTAGTTACCGAGCAGTACTTC.